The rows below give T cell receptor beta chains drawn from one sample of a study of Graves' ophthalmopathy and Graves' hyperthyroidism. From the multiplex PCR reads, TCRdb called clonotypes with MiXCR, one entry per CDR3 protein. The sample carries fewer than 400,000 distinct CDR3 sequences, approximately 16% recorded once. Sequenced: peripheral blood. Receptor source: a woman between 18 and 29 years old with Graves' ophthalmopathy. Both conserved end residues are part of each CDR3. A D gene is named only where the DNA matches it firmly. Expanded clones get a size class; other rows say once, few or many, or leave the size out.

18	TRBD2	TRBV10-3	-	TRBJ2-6	TGTGCCATCAGTGGGGTAGCGGGAGACCCCGCTGGGGCCAACGTCCTGACTTTC	CAISGVAGDPAGANVLTF
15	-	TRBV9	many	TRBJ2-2	TGTGCCAGCAGCCCCCCGACAGATCCCAGGGGGGAGCTGTTTTTT	CASSPPTDPRGELFF
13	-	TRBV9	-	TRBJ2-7	TGTGCCAGCAGCCCAAAGACAGGTTACAGGCAGTACTTC	CASSPKTGYRQYF
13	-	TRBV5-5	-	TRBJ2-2	TGTGCCAGCAGCTTGGTCCCTTTCGGGGAGCTGTTTTTT	CASSLVPFGELFF
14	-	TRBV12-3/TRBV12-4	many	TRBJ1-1	TGTGCCAGCAGCCCTCAGGGGCCGAACACTGAAGCTTTCTTT	CASSPQGPNTEAFF
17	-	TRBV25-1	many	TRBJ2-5	TGTGCCAGCAGTGAAGACCCCCCCGGAGGACACGGAGAGACCCAGTACTTC	CASSEDPPGGHGETQYF
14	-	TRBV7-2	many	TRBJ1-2	TGTGCCAGCATCCACCAGGCGTTTGGCTATGGCTACACCTTC	CASIHQAFGYGYTF
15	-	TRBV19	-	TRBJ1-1	TGTGCCAGTGGGCAGGGTGAGGGGTTGAACACTGAAGCTTTCTTT	CASGQGEGLNTEAFF
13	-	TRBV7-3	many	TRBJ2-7	TGTGCCAGCAGCTTAACGCAGGGAGGCGAGCAGTACTTC	CASSLTQGGEQYF
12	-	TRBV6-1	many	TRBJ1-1	TGTGCCAGCAAAGAGGGGATCGCTGAAGCTTTCTTT	CASKEGIAEAFF
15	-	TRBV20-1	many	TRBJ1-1	TGCAGTGCTAGAGGGAGTAGGCGGGTAAACACTGAAGCTTTCTTT	CSARGSRRVNTEAFF